This T cell receptor (beta chain) was observed in a study of shared clonotypes between healthy human individuals. Points from the study as a whole: Compared with clonotypes that all four donors shared, non-shared clonotypes had lower generation probabilities. A handful of donors shared approximately 5% of their naive CD4 clonotypes.

Each cell subset's genomic DNA was divided evenly among several immunoSEQ plates. Clones were read by immunoSEQ multiplex PCR, and TCRdb kept only the in-frame ones, dropping some. Of about 960,000 clones listed, less than 85% are singletons. About this clone itself: Its antigen is unidentified.

Only Caucasian adults living in Nashville, Tennessee served as donors. Sequences were obtained from memory CD4+ T cells sorted from blood. Subset denoted: CD45RA-negative fraction. The source of this sequence is a man between 18 and 29 years old in good health.

The CDR3 bases are TGTGCCACCAGCAGAGATACCGGGGCGGAAAATCAGCCCCAGCATTTT. Its translation is CATSRDTGAENQPQHF. This chain links TRBV15 with TRBJ1-5, with D possibly TRBD1 on 5 matching bases. The CDR3 totals 16 residues. Trimming removed 0 bases at V and 4 bases at J, with 13 bases between. Germline CDR1 reads LNHNV; CDR2 reads YYDKDF (reference sequence).